The 5 T cell receptor gamma chains presented below share a single source sample, sequenced in a study of gamma-delta chains in newborns, infants, children. TCRdb used CATT to re-call clones from the reads. The sample records 2,000 to 2,500 gamma-chain clones, more than 35% being singletons. The specimen was blood. These receptor sequences come from a child who was a newborn, infant or young child, either healthy, febrile or measles-vaccinated (not recorded which).

The V gene remains uncalled, whereas the J gene is TRGJ1 or TRGJ2. This CDR3 is built from 15 residues. The CDR3 spells CASWGNSDQRSKKLF. CDR3 nucleotide sequence: TGTGCCTCCTGGGGCAATAGTGATCAAAGGAGCAAGAAACTCTTT.

Points on this clone: One base away lies a much larger clone, so this may be a sequencing read error. The chain has TRGV2 and TRGJP2. TCRdb offers no J gene call, so here the DNA was matched to germline to obtain one. CDR1 EGSNGY and CDR2 YDSYNSKV come from the germline V gene. V shed 3 bases and J 6 bases; nucleotides not matched to a gene: 10. The CDR3 has 15 residues. CDR3 DNA sequence: TGTGCCACCTGGGACTGGCCCACGGGTGATTGGATCAAGACGTTT. Protein: CATWDWPTGDWIKTF.

J is TRGJ1 or TRGJ2 and V is TRGV9. TCRdb leaves out the J gene; it was filled in here by matching the DNA to germline. Trimming removed 2 bases from V and 8 bases from J; junction bases left unmatched: 0. Germline values: CDR1 GITISATS, CDR2 ISYDGTV (reference sequence). The CDR3 runs 10 residues. The CDR3 DNA reads as TGTGCCTTGTGGGAGGATAAGAAACTCTTT. Amino acids: CALWEDKKLF.

On this clone: The sample has other DNA sequences that encode this CDR3 too. V and J are TRGV9 and TRGJ1 or TRGJ2. The J gene is not listed in TCRdb, so it was assigned here from a DNA match to germline. CDR1 and CDR2 (germline): GITISATS, ISYDGTV (reference sequence). V was pared by 2 bases and J by 4 bases, with 2 bases of the junction left unmatched. The CDR3 extends over 12 amino acids. This CDR3 reads CALWEDYYKKLF. For the CDR3, the DNA is TGTGCCTTGTGGGAGGACTATTATAAGAAACTCTTT.

This clone has more than one count but fewer than ten. Other DNA sequences in this specimen translate into the identical CDR3. CDR3 loop: CATWELGGYYKKLF. DNA of the CDR3: TGTGCCACCTGGGAGCTGGGCGGGTATTATAAGAAACTCTTT. The genes are TRGV4 and TRGJ1 or TRGJ2. The J gene, absent from TCRdb, was called here by matching the DNA to germline. V gave up 4 bases and J gave up 4 bases; unmatched junction bases: 10. Germline V CDR1 and CDR2: EGSTGY, YDSYTSSV. The CDR3 is made up of 14 amino acids.